This T cell receptor (beta chain) was sequenced in a study of blood T cell repertoires in COVID-19. As for the study in general: The cDNA or gDNA used as material had been derived from T cells, B-cell-depleted T cells, or PBMCs.

Profiled with immunoSEQ multiplex PCR; TCRdb holds only in-frame clones, not every one. This sample yields approximately 290,000 clones, of which under 90% are seen a single time; approximately 10% belongs to the top ten. Seattle patients were enrolled while actively infected and followed longitudinally. Germline CDR1 reads MGHRA; CDR2 reads YSYEKL. Trimming removed 0 bases from V and 4 bases from J, with 15 bases in between. This CDR3 is 16 amino acids long. The source material was peripheral blood. The V call is TRBV4-1, the J call TRBJ1-2; possible D gene TRBD1, 6 bases. This receptor was obtained from a woman aged 30 to 39 with COVID-19, enrolled during active disease. CDR3 DNA: TGCGCCAGCAGCCAAGATCGAAGGGACATAGGCTATGGCTACACCTTC. It encodes CASSQDRRDIGYGYTF.